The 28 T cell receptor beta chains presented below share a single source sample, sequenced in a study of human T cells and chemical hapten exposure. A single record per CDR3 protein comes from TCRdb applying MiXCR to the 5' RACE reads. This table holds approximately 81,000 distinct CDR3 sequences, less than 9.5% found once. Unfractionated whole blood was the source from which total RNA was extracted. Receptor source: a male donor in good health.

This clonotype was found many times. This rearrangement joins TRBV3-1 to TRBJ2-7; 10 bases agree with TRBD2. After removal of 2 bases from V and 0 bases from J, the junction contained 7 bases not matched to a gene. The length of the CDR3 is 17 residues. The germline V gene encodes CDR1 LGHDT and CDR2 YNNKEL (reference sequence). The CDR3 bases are TGTGCCAGCAGCCAATATGGGCTAGCGGGGGACTCCTACGAGCAGTACTTC. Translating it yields CASSQYGLAGDSYEQYF.

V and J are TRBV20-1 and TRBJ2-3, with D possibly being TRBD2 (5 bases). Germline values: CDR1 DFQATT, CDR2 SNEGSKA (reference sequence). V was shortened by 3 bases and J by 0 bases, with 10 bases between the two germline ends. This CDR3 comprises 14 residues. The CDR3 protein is CSARKLESTDTQYF. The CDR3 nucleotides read TGCAGTGCTAGGAAACTAGAGAGCACAGATACGCAGTATTTT.

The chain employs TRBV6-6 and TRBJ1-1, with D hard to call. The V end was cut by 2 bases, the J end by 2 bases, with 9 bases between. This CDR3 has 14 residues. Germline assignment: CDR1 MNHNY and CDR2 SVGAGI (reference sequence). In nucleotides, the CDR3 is TGTGCCAGCAGTTACGACAAGGCTAACACTGAAGCTTTCTTT. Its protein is CASSYDKANTEAFF.

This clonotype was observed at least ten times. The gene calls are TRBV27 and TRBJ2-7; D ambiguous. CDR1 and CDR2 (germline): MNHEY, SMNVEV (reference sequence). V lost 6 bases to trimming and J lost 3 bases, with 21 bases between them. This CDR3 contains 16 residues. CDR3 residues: CASRLKAVGQGYEQYF. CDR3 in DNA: TGTGCCAGCAGATTAAAAGCAGTGGGTCAAGGCTACGAGCAGTACTTC.

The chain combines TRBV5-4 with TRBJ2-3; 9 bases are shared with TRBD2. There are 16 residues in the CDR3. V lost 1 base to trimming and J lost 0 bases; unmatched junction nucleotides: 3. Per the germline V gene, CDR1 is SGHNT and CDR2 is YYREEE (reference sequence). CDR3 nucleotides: TGTGCCAGCAGCTTGTTGCTAGCGGGAAGCACAGATACGCAGTATTTT. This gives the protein CASSLLLAGSTDTQYF. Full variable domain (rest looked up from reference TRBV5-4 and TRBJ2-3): ETGVTQSPTHLIKTRGQQVTLRCSSQSGHNTVSWYQQALGQGPQFIFQYYREEENGRGNFPPRFSGLQFPNYSSELNVNALELDDSALYLCASSLLLAGSTDTQYFGPGTRLTVL.

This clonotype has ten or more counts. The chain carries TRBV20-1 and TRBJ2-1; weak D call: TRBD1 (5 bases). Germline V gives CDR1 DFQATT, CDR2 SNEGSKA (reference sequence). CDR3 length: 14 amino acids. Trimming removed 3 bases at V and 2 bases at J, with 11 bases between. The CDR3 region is CSARGLEAYNEQFF. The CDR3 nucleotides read TGCAGTGCTAGGGGGCTAGAAGCCTACAATGAGCAGTTCTTC.

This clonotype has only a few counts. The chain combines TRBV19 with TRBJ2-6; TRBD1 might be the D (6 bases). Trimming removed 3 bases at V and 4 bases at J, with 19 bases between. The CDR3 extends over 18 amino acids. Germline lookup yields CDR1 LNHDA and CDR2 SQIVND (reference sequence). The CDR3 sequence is CASSIGGPRSDGANVLTF. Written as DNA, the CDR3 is TGTGCCAGTAGTATTGGGGGCCCTCGGTCGGACGGGGCCAACGTCCTGACTTTC.

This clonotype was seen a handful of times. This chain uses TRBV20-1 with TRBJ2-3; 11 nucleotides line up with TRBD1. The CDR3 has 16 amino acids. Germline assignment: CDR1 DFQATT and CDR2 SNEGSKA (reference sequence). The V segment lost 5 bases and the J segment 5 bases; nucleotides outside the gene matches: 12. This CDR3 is CSAGPLDRGQGDTQYF. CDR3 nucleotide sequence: TGCAGTGCTGGCCCGCTGGACAGGGGGCAGGGAGATACGCAGTATTTT.

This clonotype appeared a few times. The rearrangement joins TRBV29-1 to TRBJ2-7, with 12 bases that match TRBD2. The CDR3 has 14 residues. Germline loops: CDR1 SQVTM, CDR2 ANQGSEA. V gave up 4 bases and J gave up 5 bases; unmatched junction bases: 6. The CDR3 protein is CSVVPLAGGDEQYF. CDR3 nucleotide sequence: TGCAGCGTTGTCCCACTAGCGGGAGGAGACGAGCAGTACTTC.

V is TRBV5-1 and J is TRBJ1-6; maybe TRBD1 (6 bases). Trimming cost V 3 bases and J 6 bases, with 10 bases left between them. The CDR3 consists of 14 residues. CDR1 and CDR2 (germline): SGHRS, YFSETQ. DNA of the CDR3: TGCGCCAGCAGCTCCGGACAGAGTAATTCACCCCTCCACTTT. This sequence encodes CASSSGQSNSPLHF.

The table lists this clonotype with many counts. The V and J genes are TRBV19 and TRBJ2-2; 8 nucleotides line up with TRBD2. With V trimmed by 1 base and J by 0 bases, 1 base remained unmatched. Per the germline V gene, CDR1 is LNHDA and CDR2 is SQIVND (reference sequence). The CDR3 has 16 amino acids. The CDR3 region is CASSIGLAPNTGELFF. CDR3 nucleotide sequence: TGTGCCAGTAGTATAGGACTAGCGCCGAACACCGGGGAGCTGTTTTTT.

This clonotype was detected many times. CDR3 sequence reads: CASKKESNEQYF. The DNA of the CDR3 is TGCGCCAGCAAGAAAGAAAGCAACGAGCAGTACTTC. The chain couples TRBV5-1 to TRBJ2-7; D is uncertain. Trimming cost V 6 bases and J 5 bases, with 12 bases left between them. Germline loops: CDR1 SGHRS, CDR2 YFSETQ. This CDR3 region has 12 residues.

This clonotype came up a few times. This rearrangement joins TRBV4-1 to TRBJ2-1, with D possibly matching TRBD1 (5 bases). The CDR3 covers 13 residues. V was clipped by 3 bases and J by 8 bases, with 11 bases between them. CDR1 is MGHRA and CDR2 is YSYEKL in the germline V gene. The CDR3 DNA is TGCGCCAGCAGCCATGATATAGGGGATGAGCAGTTCTTC. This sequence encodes CASSHDIGDEQFF.

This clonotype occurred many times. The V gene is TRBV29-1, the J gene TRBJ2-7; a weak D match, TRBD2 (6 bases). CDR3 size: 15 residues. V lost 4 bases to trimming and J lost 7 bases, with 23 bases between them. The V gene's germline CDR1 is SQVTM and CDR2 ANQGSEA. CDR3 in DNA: TGCAGCGTTGTATGGAGGGCAAGGGACCCCCTGGAGCAGTACTTC. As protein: CSVVWRARDPLEQYF.

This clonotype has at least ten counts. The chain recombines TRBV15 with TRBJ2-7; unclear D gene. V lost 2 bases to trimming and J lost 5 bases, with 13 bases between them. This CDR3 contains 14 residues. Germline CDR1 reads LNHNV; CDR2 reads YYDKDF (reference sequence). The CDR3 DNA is TGTGCCACCAGCAGAACCCGGACCCGAGACGAGCAGTACTTC. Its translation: CATSRTRTRDEQYF.

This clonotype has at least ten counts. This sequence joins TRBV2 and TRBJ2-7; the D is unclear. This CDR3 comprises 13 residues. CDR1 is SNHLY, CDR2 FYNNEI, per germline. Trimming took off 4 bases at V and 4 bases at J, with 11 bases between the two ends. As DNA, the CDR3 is TGTGCCAGCAGTGCCCGCAAGCTTTACGAGCAGTACTTC. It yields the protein CASSARKLYEQYF.

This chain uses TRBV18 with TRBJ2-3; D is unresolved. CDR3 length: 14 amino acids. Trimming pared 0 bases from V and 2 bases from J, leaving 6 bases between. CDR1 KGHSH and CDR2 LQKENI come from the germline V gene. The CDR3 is CASSPPRATDTQYF. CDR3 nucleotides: TGTGCCAGCTCACCACCGAGAGCCACAGATACGCAGTATTTT.

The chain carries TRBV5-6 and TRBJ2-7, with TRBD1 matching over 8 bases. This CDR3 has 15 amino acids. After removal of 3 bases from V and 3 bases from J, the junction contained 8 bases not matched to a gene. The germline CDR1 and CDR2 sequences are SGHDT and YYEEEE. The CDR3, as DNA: TGTGCCAGCAGCTCCTCCGGGACAGGAGTCTACGAGCAGTACTTC. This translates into CASSSSGTGVYEQYF. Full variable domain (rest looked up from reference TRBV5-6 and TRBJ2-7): DAGVTQSPTHLIKTRGQQVTLRCSPKSGHDTVSWYQQALGQGPQFIFQYYEEEERQRGNFPDRFSGHQFPNYSSELNVNALLLGDSALYLCASSSSGTGVYEQYFGPGTRLTVT.

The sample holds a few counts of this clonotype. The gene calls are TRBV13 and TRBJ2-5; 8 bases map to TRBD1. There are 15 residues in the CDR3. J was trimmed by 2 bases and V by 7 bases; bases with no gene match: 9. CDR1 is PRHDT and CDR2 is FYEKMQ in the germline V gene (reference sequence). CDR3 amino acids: CASTLGDRRQETQYF. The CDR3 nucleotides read TGTGCCAGCACTTTGGGGGACAGGCGGCAAGAGACCCAGTACTTC. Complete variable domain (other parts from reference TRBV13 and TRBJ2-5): AAGVIQSPRHLIKEKRETATLKCYPIPRHDTVYWYQQGPGQDPQFLISFYEKMQSDKGSIPDRFSAQQFSDYHSELNMSSLELGDSALYFCASTLGDRRQETQYFGPGTRLLVL.

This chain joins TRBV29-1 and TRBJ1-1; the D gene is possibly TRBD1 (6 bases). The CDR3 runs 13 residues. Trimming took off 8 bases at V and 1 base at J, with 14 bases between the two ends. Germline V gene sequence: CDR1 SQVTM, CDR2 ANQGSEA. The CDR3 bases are TGCAGCACGACAGGTTCTGGGAACACTGAAGCTTTCTTT. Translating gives CSTTGSGNTEAFF.

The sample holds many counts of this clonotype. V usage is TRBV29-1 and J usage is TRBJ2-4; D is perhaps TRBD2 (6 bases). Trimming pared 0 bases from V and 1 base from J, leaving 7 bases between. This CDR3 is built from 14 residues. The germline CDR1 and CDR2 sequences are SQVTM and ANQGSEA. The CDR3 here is CSVEDGGAKNIQYF. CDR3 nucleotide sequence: TGCAGCGTTGAAGATGGGGGGGCCAAAAACATTCAGTACTTC.

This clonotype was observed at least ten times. CDR3 amino acids: CATREQGGTGELFF. The CDR3 nucleotides are TGTGCCACCCGAGAGCAGGGCGGGACCGGGGAGCTGTTTTTT. The chain has TRBV12-3 or TRBV12-4 and TRBJ2-2; D tentatively reads TRBD1 or TRBD2 (5 bases each). The CDR3 runs to 14 residues. Trimming left V 10 bases short and J 5 bases short, with 17 bases between.

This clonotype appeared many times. CDR3 sequence reads: CASSYGLAGTDTQYF. The CDR3 DNA sequence: TGTGCCAGCAGTTACGGGCTAGCGGGCACAGATACGCAGTATTTT. This sequence joins TRBV6-5 and TRBJ2-3; 7 nucleotides match TRBD2. V was clipped by 2 bases and J by 1 base; unmatched bases: 3. The CDR3 is made up of 15 amino acids. Per germline, CDR1 MNHEY and CDR2 SVGAGI.

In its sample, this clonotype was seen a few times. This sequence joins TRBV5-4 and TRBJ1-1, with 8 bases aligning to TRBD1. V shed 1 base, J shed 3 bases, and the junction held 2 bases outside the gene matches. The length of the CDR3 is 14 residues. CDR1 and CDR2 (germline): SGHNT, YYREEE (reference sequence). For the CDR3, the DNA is TGTGCCAGCAGCTTGTCAGGGGGCCACACTGAAGCTTTCTTT. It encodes CASSLSGGHTEAFF.

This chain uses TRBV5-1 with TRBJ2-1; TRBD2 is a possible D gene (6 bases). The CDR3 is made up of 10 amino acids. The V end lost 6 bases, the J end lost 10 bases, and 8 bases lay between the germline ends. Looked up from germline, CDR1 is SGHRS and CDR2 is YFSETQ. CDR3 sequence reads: CASTGREQFF. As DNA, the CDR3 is TGCGCCAGCACGGGGAGGGAGCAGTTCTTC.

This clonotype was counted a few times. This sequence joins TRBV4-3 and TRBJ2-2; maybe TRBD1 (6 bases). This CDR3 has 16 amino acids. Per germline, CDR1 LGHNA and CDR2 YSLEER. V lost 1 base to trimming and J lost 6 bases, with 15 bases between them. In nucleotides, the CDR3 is TGCGCCAGCAGCCAAGGGCCAGAGACAGGATCCGGGGAGCTGTTTTTT. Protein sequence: CASSQGPETGSGELFF.

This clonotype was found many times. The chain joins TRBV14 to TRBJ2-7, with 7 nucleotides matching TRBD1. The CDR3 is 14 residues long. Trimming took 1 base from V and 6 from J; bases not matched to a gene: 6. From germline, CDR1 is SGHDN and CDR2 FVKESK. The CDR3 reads CASSQVPGGLEQYF. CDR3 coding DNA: TGTGCCAGCAGCCAAGTACCAGGGGGTCTCGAGCAGTACTTC.

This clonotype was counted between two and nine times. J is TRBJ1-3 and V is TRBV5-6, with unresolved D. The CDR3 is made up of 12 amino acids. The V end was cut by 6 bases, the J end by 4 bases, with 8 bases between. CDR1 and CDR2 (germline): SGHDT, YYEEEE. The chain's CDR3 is CASTGDGNTIYF. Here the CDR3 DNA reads TGTGCCAGCACAGGTGACGGAAACACCATATATTTT.